This T cell receptor beta chain appears in the sequencing data of a study of T cell responses to AZD1222 COVID-19 vaccine. Samples with a second dose at about 4 or about 12 weeks were pooled together. Produced via immunoSEQ multiplex PCR; TCRdb's table is partial and in-frame only. The sample includes tens of thousands of clones, nearly 80% of them seen just once. Germline V gene lookup returns CDR1 SGHTA and CDR2 FQGNSA. J lost 4 bases, V lost 5 bases, and 2 bases had no gene match. CDR3 length: 15 amino acids. The specimen comprised peripheral blood, sampled 28 days after the second AZD1222 dose. The chain joins TRBV7-2 to TRBJ2-2; 12 nucleotides match TRBD2. This receptor was identified in an adult who received the AZD1222 COVID-19 vaccine. The CDR3 loop is CASSQLAGGTGELFF. The CDR3 bases are TGTGCCAGCAGCCAACTAGCGGGAGGCACCGGGGAGCTGTTTTTT. Full variable domain (remainder filled in from reference TRBV7-2 and TRBJ2-2): GAGVSQSPSNKVTEKGKDVELRCDPISGHTALYWYRQSLGQGLEFLIYFQGNSAPDKSGLPSDRFSAERTGGSVSTLTIQRTQQEDSAVYLCASSQLAGGTGELFFGEGSRLTVL.